This T cell receptor beta chain was captured by sequencing in a study of blood T cell repertoires in COVID-19. Study summary: The United States, Italy and Spain supplied acute and convalescent COVID-19 samples.

Measured with immunoSEQ multiplex PCR; TCRdb has only the in-frame clones, and not every one. The profile shows fewer than 30,000 clones, 70% to 90% of them singletons. The CDR3 length is 13 residues. Germline assignment: CDR1 LGHDT and CDR2 YNNKEL (reference sequence). V shed 0 bases and J shed 7 bases, with 7 bases lying between them. This chain links TRBV3-1 (or the pseudogene TRBV3-2) with TRBJ1-5; D is undetermined. The sample was peripheral blood. The receptor was derived from a woman of 80 years or more with COVID-19, enrolled during active disease. CDR3 DNA sequence: TGTGCCAGCAGCCAAGAATTGGGCCAGCCCCAGCATTTT. This codes for CASSQELGQPQHF.